These 18 T cell receptor beta chains share one sample of origin, sequenced in a study of cytomegalovirus exposure and HLA in healthy donors. PCR involved 60 Vbeta and 13 Jbeta primers. Method: immunoSEQ multiplex PCR; TCRdb's copy keeps in-frame clones and lacks some. Here the sample spans 87,000 or so clones, around 8% being singletons. Sequenced sample: PBMCs. These receptors were taken from a man aged 50 or older in good health and CMV-seronegative.

This clone was observed a few times. The CDR3 reads CASRRTGAGETQYF. CDR3 sequence (DNA): TGTGCCAGTAGACGGACAGGGGCTGGGGAGACCCAGTACTTC. V and J are TRBV19 and TRBJ2-5, with 9 nucleotides matching TRBD1. The J segment lost 5 bases and the V segment lost 6 bases, leaving 7 bases of the junction unmatched. The CDR3 is 14 amino acids. Germline V gives CDR1 LNHDA, CDR2 SQIVND (reference sequence).

In this sample, this clone turned up a few times. The chain uses TRBV28 and TRBJ2-2; a weak D match, TRBD2 (7 bases). This CDR3 has 15 residues. V was cut by 8 bases and J by 2 bases, with 15 bases left in between. In germline, CDR1 is MDHEN, CDR2 SYDVKM. The CDR3 region is CASHRGGANTGELFF. The CDR3 DNA is TGTGCCAGCCATAGGGGGGGGGCCAACACCGGGGAGCTGTTTTTT. The variable domain in full, completed from reference TRBV28 and TRBJ2-2, reads DVKVTQSSRYLVKRTGEKVFLECVQDMDHENMFWYRQDPGLGLRLIYFSYDVKMKEKGDIPEGYSVSREKKERFSLILESASTNQTSMYLCASHRGGANTGELFFGEGSRLTVL.

This clone was seen ten or more times. The V call is TRBV27, the J call TRBJ2-7; D might be TRBD1 (6 bases). The CDR3 consists of 15 residues. Germline lookup yields CDR1 MNHEY and CDR2 SMNVEV (reference sequence). Trimming took 3 bases from V and 2 from J, leaving 14 bases between them. The CDR3 sequence: CASSFQGHNTYEQYF. CDR3 nucleotide sequence: TGTGCCAGCAGTTTCCAGGGACACAACACCTACGAGCAGTACTTC.

The rearrangement uses TRBV19 and TRBJ1-2; D uncertain. V lost 3 bases, J lost 4 bases, and 9 bases lay in between. Germline V gives CDR1 LNHDA, CDR2 SQIVND (reference sequence). The length of the CDR3 is 13 residues. The DNA for the CDR3 is TGTGCCAGTAGTATCGCGGAGGGCTATGGCTACACCTTC. Translation: CASSIAEGYGYTF.

This clone has a handful of counts. CDR3 residues: CASSHRAGGTDTQYF. The CDR3 bases are TGCGCCAGCAGCCATAGAGCGGGGGGCACAGATACGCAGTATTTT. The V call is TRBV5-1, the J call TRBJ2-3, with 8 bases fitting TRBD2. The germline CDR1 and CDR2 sequences are SGHRS and YFSETQ. This CDR3 contains 15 residues. J was trimmed by 1 base and V by 4 bases; bases with no gene match: 5.

The rearrangement uses TRBV19 and TRBJ2-2; the match to TRBD2 covers 9 bases. The CDR3 is 15 residues long. Germline V gene sequence: CDR1 LNHDA, CDR2 SQIVND (reference sequence). V lost 3 bases to trimming and J lost 6 bases; unmatched junction nucleotides: 5. CDR3 nucleotide sequence: TGTGCCAGTAGTATCCGGACTAGCGTCGCCGGGGAGCTGTTTTTT. Its translation: CASSIRTSVAGELFF. Full variable domain (remainder filled in from reference TRBV19 and TRBJ2-2): DGGITQSPKYLFRKEGQNVTLSCEQNLNHDAMYWYRQDPGQGLRLIYYSQIVNDFQKGDIAEGYSVSREKKESFPLTVTSAQKNPTAFYLCASSIRTSVAGELFFGEGSRLTVL.

V and J are TRBV6-1 and TRBJ1-1; a possible D gene is TRBD1 (6 bases). Trimming took off 5 bases at V and 4 bases at J, with 17 bases between the two ends. The V gene's germline CDR1 is MNHNS and CDR2 SASEGT. This CDR3 region has 15 residues. The CDR3 loop is CASSSTGISGTEAFF. The CDR3 nucleotides are TGTGCCAGCAGTTCCACAGGGATCTCAGGCACTGAAGCTTTCTTT.

V gene TRBV6-5 combines with J gene TRBJ2-7; D is uncertain. Germline values: CDR1 MNHEY, CDR2 SVGAGI. The CDR3 loop spans 13 amino acids. With 9 bases removed from V and 2 bases from J, the gap between germline ends came to 14 bases. The CDR3, as DNA: TGTGCCAGAAGGAGAGAGGTCACCTACGAGCAGTACTTC. It specifies CARRREVTYEQYF.

The rearrangement links TRBV5-1 to TRBJ2-7, with 9 bases lining up with TRBD1. Trimming took 7 bases from V and 0 from J; bases not matched to a gene: 2. The CDR3 totals 13 residues. Germline CDR1 reads SGHRS; CDR2 reads YFSETQ. For the CDR3, the DNA is TGCGCCAGCGGGACAGGGAGCTCCTACGAGCAGTACTTC. Its translation is CASGTGSSYEQYF.

The rearrangement uses TRBV7-8 and TRBJ1-1, with 10 positions matching TRBD1. CDR1 and CDR2 (germline): SGHVS, FQNEAQ. The junction had 4 bases not matched to a gene; V was cut back by 1 base and J by 5 bases. CDR3 length equals 15 residues. The CDR3 sequence: CASSLGGQGRTEAFF. DNA for the CDR3: TGTGCCAGCAGCTTAGGGGGACAGGGGAGGACTGAAGCTTTCTTT.

On this clone: The sample carries other DNA sequences with the same CDR3. The chain is built from TRBV9 and TRBJ1-2; no clear D. This CDR3 has 14 residues. Trimming pared 0 bases from V and 4 bases from J, leaving 10 bases between. The germline V gene encodes CDR1 SGDLS and CDR2 YYNGEE. The CDR3 region is CASSVDPEGYGYTF. In DNA, the CDR3 is TGTGCCAGCAGCGTAGACCCTGAGGGCTATGGCTACACCTTC. The variable domain in full, with the rest retrieved from reference TRBV9 and TRBJ1-2, is DSGVTQTPKHLITATGQRVTLRCSPRSGDLSVYWYQQSLDQGLQFLIQYYNGEERAKGNILERFSAQQFPDLHSELNLSSLELGDSALYFCASSVDPEGYGYTFGSGTRLTVV.

The rearrangement uses TRBV18 and TRBJ1-3; D remains ambiguous. The CDR3 totals 17 residues. Looked up from germline, CDR1 is KGHSH and CDR2 is LQKENI. V was clipped by 1 base and J by 0 bases, with 13 bases between them. The CDR3 protein is CASSPQSRTSSGNTIYF. The DNA of the CDR3 is TGTGCCAGCTCACCACAATCCCGGACTAGCTCTGGAAACACCATATATTTT.

This clone was observed a few times. The genes are TRBV9 and TRBJ2-2, with 8 bases aligning to TRBD1. The CDR3 extends over 13 amino acids. Looked up from germline, CDR1 is SGDLS and CDR2 is YYNGEE. Trimming cost V 7 bases and J 5 bases; bases outside gene matches: 4. The chain's CDR3 is CASAGGWTGELFF. As DNA, the CDR3 is TGTGCCAGCGCAGGGGGCTGGACCGGGGAGCTGTTTTTT.

This clone was seen a handful of times. The chain is built from TRBV6-5 and TRBJ1-1; 10 bases agree with TRBD1. After removal of 6 bases from V and 3 bases from J, the junction contained 4 bases not matched to a gene. Germline V gives CDR1 MNHEY, CDR2 SVGAGI. The CDR3 spans 14 residues. In nucleotides, the CDR3 is TGTGCCAGCAGATCCGGGACAGGGGACACTGAAGCTTTCTTT. The encoded protein is CASRSGTGDTEAFF.

This clone was seen a single time. The genes are TRBV14 and TRBJ2-1; 8 bases align to TRBD1. The length of the CDR3 is 12 residues. From germline, CDR1 is SGHDN and CDR2 FVKESK. V dropped 1 base and J dropped 10; count of bases not matched to a gene: 0. This chain's CDR3 is CASSQGDREQFF. The CDR3 DNA reads as TGTGCCAGCAGCCAAGGGGACAGGGAGCAGTTCTTC.

The rearrangement joins TRBV6-1 to TRBJ1-3; 7 nucleotides agree with TRBD1. Germline V gene data show CDR1 as MNHNS and CDR2 as SASEGT. J was trimmed by 2 bases and V by 3 bases; bases with no gene match: 7. The CDR3 is made up of 16 amino acids. This CDR3 reads CASSDSPGGAGNTIYF. The CDR3 DNA follows: TGTGCCAGCAGTGATTCACCAGGGGGAGCTGGAAACACCATATATTTT.

The genes are TRBV9 and TRBJ2-3; the match to TRBD2 covers 13 bases. J gave up 5 bases and V 4 bases, and 7 bases lay outside the gene matches. The germline gives CDR1 SGDLS, CDR2 YYNGEE. This CDR3 comprises 16 residues. The CDR3 reads CASSIGLAGARDTQYF. CDR3 bases: TGTGCCAGCAGCATCGGACTAGCGGGGGCACGAGATACGCAGTATTTT.

This clone was counted between two and nine times. V and J are TRBV19 and TRBJ1-5; 8 nucleotides align to TRBD1. The CDR3 runs to 15 residues. V dropped 4 bases and J dropped 5; count of bases not matched to a gene: 7. Germline CDR1 and CDR2: LNHDA and SQIVND (reference sequence). The CDR3 DNA is TGTGCCAGTAGTAAACAGGGGGGGAGGCATCAGCCCCAGCATTTT. Its protein is CASSKQGGRHQPQHF.